The clone carrying this TCR beta chain was seen a few times. The sample originates from a study of T cells in Graves' hyperthyroidism and ophthalmopathy. The source of the PBMCs was over 8.5 ml of fresh peripheral blood. The CDR3 totals 14 residues. The V gene end was trimmed by 7 bases and the J gene end by 3 bases; junction bases not matched to a gene: 8. Germline values: CDR1 MGHDK, CDR2 SYGVNS. TCR beta CDR3 regions were amplified from RNA transcripts. The HTBI primer set served for first-round RT-PCR of the TCR CDR3. TCRdb redid the calling of the multiplex PCR reads with MiXCR, one entry per CDR3 protein. Of about 640,000 distinct CDR3 sequences in the sample, less than 25% were seen once.

The V and J genes are TRBV25-1 and TRBJ2-7; TRBD2 matches at 8 bases. This receptor was taken from a man aged 25 to 45 with Graves' ophthalmopathy. The sample consisted of blood. CDR3 sequence (DNA): TGTGCCAGCACCGGGACTAGTGATGACTACGAGCAGTACTTC. It encodes CASTGTSDDYEQYF.